This T cell receptor beta chain is drawn from a study of blood T cell repertoires in COVID-19 (TCRdb year 2020). The study in broad terms: Samples covering the acute and convalescent phases of COVID-19 were provided by collaborators in the United States, Italy and Spain. The prospective study material was composed of cDNA or gDNA derived from T cells, B-cell-depleted T cells, or PBMCs. Subjects who had been exposed to COVID-19, were actively infected with it, or had recovered from it provided the deeply sampled blood TCRbeta repertoires that made up the dataset. The repertoires were made available in a free public database intended to serve as a resource for research on the immune response to SARS-CoV-2. Samples came from the ongoing ImmuneRACE study (first 160 participants) plus 1,254 subjects from 6 global collaborators. The sample metadata nearly always contained a de-identified subject ID, COVID-19 status, age in years and sex. Where available, HLA class I and class II types were taken from metadata supplied by the sample provider and were not determined by assay-based typing.

V and J are truncated by 0 bases and 1 base respectively, leaving an intervening sequence of 13 bases. The CDR1 and CDR2 encoded by the germline V gene (reference sequence) are SGHKS and YYEKEE. The CDR3 numbers 16 residues from cysteine through phenylalanine. Only the CDR3 DNA stays, 48 bases, in frame from base 1. One collaborating source in Seattle enrolled patients during active infection and followed them longitudinally through the course of disease. Collaborating institutions collected whole blood in K2EDTA tubes following their own protocols. For TCRbeta analysis, collaborator samples were shipped as frozen whole blood, as isolated PBMCs, or as DNA extracted from either sample type. What the study reported, not specific to this receptor: The quantity of clinical and demographic metadata differed by source and by participant and was supplied without curation.

TCRbeta CDR3 regions were amplified from genomic DNA by means of the immunoSEQ Assay, a bias-controlled multiplex PCR. The authors' pipeline ran thus. The number of nucleated cells in each sample was estimated from the amplification of reference gene primers within the assay. Sequence reads were collapsed and filtered to measure the absolute abundance of every unique TCRbeta CDR3 rearrangement. For each sample, productive Simpson clonality was calculated as the square root of Simpson's diversity index over productive rearrangements. The table was pulled from immuneACCESS by TCRdb, which kept in-frame rearrangements only. Such tables lose some clones; where checked, under half of the loss comes from unresolved V genes, and the rest has no known cause. V, J and clone size are those of that table, while D and trimming were read from the DNA. The sample includes about 280,000 clones, with roughly 90% observed a single time. The biggest ten clones account for 10% to 12% of the sample.

This clone was picked up one time. The antigen it recognizes is unknown. There are no base qualities to consult, and no much larger clone falls within one base. This TCR was recovered from a woman aged 30 to 39 with COVID-19, enrolled during active disease. The V gene is TRBV5-5 and the J gene is TRBJ2-5, with no confidently assigned D gene. The sample was peripheral blood. The CDR3 region has the sequence CASSLAFAGLQETQYF. The DNA sequence is TGTGCCAGCAGCTTGGCCTTCGCAGGCCTCCAAGAGACCCAGTACTTC.